This TCR beta chain was profiled in a study of human T cells and chemical hapten exposure. Study summary: For sensitization, 2% DPC was applied to a roughly 2 cm by roughly 2 cm patch of upper inner arm skin. Yields of TCR per sample differed, chiefly owing to small differences in pooled library volume. Study results and caveats: Significantly more large CDR3 similarity clusters arose among expanded TCRs than among controls. Unchanged with DPC sensitization were TCRs above 1 in 1000 frequency.

Sample time point: patch test 3, about 24 weeks after DPC sensitization. Treatment meaning: therapeutic diphenylcyclopropenone sensitization with weekly scalp DPC. Germline-derived CDR1 and CDR2 are DFQATT and SNEGSKA (reference sequence). Trimming cost V 2 bases and J 2 bases; bases outside gene matches: 2. The CDR3 extends over 14 amino acids. This clonotype was seen at least ten times. Its antigen is not known. TCRdb reprocessed the RACE reads via MiXCR and lists one record per CDR3 protein. Of 50,000 to 60,000 distinct CDR3 sequences listed, around 12% were seen once; the top ten hold around 2.4%. This chain links TRBV20-1 with TRBJ2-3; 9 positions match TRBD2. The specimen was whole blood, collected in connection with sensitization to the hapten diphenylcyclopropenone (DPC). The TCR sequence derives from a man younger than 45 with alopecia areata. Some clones in this sample may be carry-over from other donors' samples. The CDR3 sequence: CSARLAGFTDTQYF. CDR3 nucleotides: TGCAGTGCTAGACTAGCGGGGTTCACAGATACGCAGTATTTT.